This TCR beta chain was recorded in a study of glioma-infiltrating T cells. In germline, CDR1 is DFQATT, CDR2 SNEGSKA (reference sequence). Trimming took 3 bases from V and 2 from J, leaving 11 bases between them. This CDR3 spans 14 amino acids. This clonotype was seen at least ten times. The antigen remains undetermined. Regarding the study as a whole: CDR3 overlap between tissue and blood was very small.

Using RNA template, CDR3s of TCR alpha and beta were amplified with iRepertoire arm-PCR. TCRdb passed the multiplex PCR reads through MiXCR, listing each CDR3 protein once. The sample has more than 95,000 distinct CDR3 sequences, 25% to 30% seen once. Sequencing input: glioma tissue, nonneoplastic brain tissue, or PBMCs (not recorded which). The receptor's source is a human donor with low-grade glioma or glioblastoma, undergoing nonglioma brain surgery, or in good health (not recorded which). V gene TRBV20-1 combines with J gene TRBJ2-1; D is perhaps TRBD2 (5 bases). CDR3: CSASVAPPYNEQFF. CDR3 DNA sequence: TGCAGTGCTAGTGTAGCGCCCCCCTACAATGAGCAGTTCTTC.